Following are 9 T cell receptor beta chains from one sample sequenced in a study of response to subunit inactivated influenza vaccine. TCRdb recomputed calls from the RT-PCR reads with MiXCR, one row per CDR3 protein. Of over 750,000 distinct CDR3 sequences detected, 21% appear once; the ten largest clones hold 10% to 13%. This specimen consisted of PBMCs from blood, obtained roughly 5 days after vaccination. Receptor source: a man in his fifties who received an inactivated influenza vaccine.

The V call is TRBV5-1, the J call TRBJ2-1; a weak D match, TRBD2 (6 bases). The CDR3 runs to 13 residues. V was cut by 0 bases and J by 9 bases, with 10 bases left in between. The germline V gene has CDR1 SGHRS and CDR2 YFSETQ. CDR3 in amino acids: CASSLAGRSEQFF. The CDR3 nucleotides read TGCGCCAGCAGCTTGGCTGGGAGGTCTGAGCAGTTCTTC. The variable domain in full, completed from reference TRBV5-1 and TRBJ2-1, reads KAGVTQTPRYLIKTRGQQVTLSCSPISGHRSVSWYQQTPGQGLQFLFEYFSETQRNKGNFPGRFSGRQFSNSRSEMNVSTLELGDSALYLCASSLAGRSEQFFGPGTRLTVL.

The V and J genes are TRBV7-9 and TRBJ2-3; D is perhaps TRBD2 (5 bases). From germline, CDR1 is SEHNR and CDR2 FQNEAQ (reference sequence). The CDR3 runs to 16 residues. The V end lost 1 base, the J end lost 2 bases, and 13 bases lay between the germline ends. CDR3 region: CASSLVRGANTDTQYF. The CDR3 DNA sequence: TGTGCCAGCAGCTTAGTTCGGGGAGCCAACACAGATACGCAGTATTTT.

This clonotype has a handful of counts. This chain connects TRBV5-1 to TRBJ1-6; weak D call: TRBD1 (6 bases). Germline lookup yields CDR1 SGHRS and CDR2 YFSETQ. Trimming removed 3 bases at V and 6 bases at J, with 10 bases between. The CDR3 has 14 amino acids. This CDR3 is CASSSGASNSPLHF. CDR3 in DNA: TGCGCCAGCAGCTCGGGGGCTAGTAATTCACCCCTCCACTTT.

The V call is TRBV12-3 or TRBV12-4, the J call TRBJ1-5, with D perhaps TRBD1 (5 bases). The CDR3 sequence is 16 residues long. V gave up 3 bases and J gave up 4 bases, with 16 bases separating them. CDR3 region: CASSFSREGRNQPQHF. CDR3 nucleotides: TGTGCCAGCAGTTTTTCCAGGGAAGGGCGAAATCAGCCCCAGCATTTT.

The chain links TRBV13 to TRBJ2-7, with TRBD1 identical over 9 bases. Germline V gives CDR1 PRHDT, CDR2 FYEKMQ (reference sequence). The length of the CDR3 is 15 residues. Losses at the gene ends were 4 bases for V and 3 bases for J; bases not matched to a gene: 7. The CDR3 loop is CASSSTGGGGYEQYF. The CDR3, as DNA: TGTGCCAGCAGCTCAACAGGGGGCGGCGGCTACGAGCAGTACTTC.

The chain combines TRBV20-1 with TRBJ1-2; D not resolved. The CDR3 runs 13 residues. V shed 5 bases and J shed 2 bases, with 12 bases lying between them. Germline CDR1 DFQATT, CDR2 SNEGSKA (reference sequence). CDR3 DNA sequence: TGCAGTGCTGCTCTTCGGGTCAACTATGGCTACACCTTC. Translating it yields CSAALRVNYGYTF.

CDR3 DNA: TGCAGTGCTAACCCAGGGGGCGCTGGCACCGGGGAGCTGTTTTTT. Its protein product is CSANPGGAGTGELFF. The chain employs TRBV20-1 and TRBJ2-2, with 8 bases aligning to TRBD1. This CDR3 region has 15 residues. Trimming removed 4 bases from V and 4 bases from J; junction bases left unmatched: 8. CDR1 is DFQATT, CDR2 SNEGSKA, per germline (reference sequence).

This clonotype was detected only a few times. The gene calls are TRBV12-3 or TRBV12-4 and TRBJ2-3; 8 bases map to TRBD2. This CDR3 comprises 16 residues. With V trimmed by 6 bases and J by 4 bases, 12 bases remained unmatched. The CDR3 DNA follows: TGTGCCAGCAGCTCCCTCGGGGGGGGTCTCGCAGATACGCAGTATTTT. As protein: CASSSLGGGLADTQYF.

This clonotype has just a few counts. The chain combines TRBV5-1 with TRBJ2-1; 12 bases fit TRBD2. V lost 4 bases and J lost 7; bases outside the gene matches: 6. CDR1 SGHRS and CDR2 YFSETQ come from the germline V gene. CDR3 size: 15 residues. CDR3 coding DNA: TGCGCCAGCAGCAAACTAGCGGGGGGTGAGAATGAGCAGTTCTTC. Residues: CASSKLAGGENEQFF.